The next 8 T cell receptor beta chains were all read from a single sample in a study of vaccination effects on CD4 cells after COVID-19. No cognate antigen is known for these TCRs. Within the ViraFEST assay, antigen-specific CD4+ T cells underwent expansion with viral peptide pools prior to sequencing. On roughly day 10 of culture, CD4+ T cells were separated out. The healthy vaccine recipients, who had no prior SARS-CoV-2 infection, showed negative nucleocapsid antibodies. TCRdb keeps only in-frame clones here, not all; method: immunoSEQ multiplex PCR. Altogether around 63,000 clones are present, approximately 75% being singletons, with the ten largest covering less than 4%. Sample: CD4+ T cells from PBMCs cultured with HCoV-OC43 spike peptides, taken before COVID-19 vaccination. As for subset: HCoV-OC43 spike overlapping peptide pool stimulation. These receptors were obtained from a human donor who received a COVID-19 vaccine.

The chain uses TRBV5-1 and TRBJ2-5, with D possibly matching TRBD2 (6 bases). CDR1 SGHRS and CDR2 YFSETQ come from the germline V gene. The CDR3 totals 14 residues. V was cut by 4 bases and J by 2 bases, with 12 bases left in between. CDR3 residues: CASSAHGSQETQYF. The CDR3 bases are TGCGCCAGCAGCGCACACGGGAGTCAAGAGACCCAGTACTTC.

The V gene is TRBV18, the J gene TRBJ2-3; 7 positions match TRBD1. Germline CDR1 reads KGHSH; CDR2 reads LQKENI. The CDR3 length is 14 residues. V dropped 8 bases and J dropped 2; count of bases not matched to a gene: 7. This chain's CDR3 is CASALQGTTDTQYF. CDR3 DNA sequence: TGTGCCAGCGCCTTACAGGGGACCACAGATACGCAGTATTTT. The full variable domain, rest sourced from reference TRBV18 and TRBJ2-3, is NAGVMQNPRHLVRRRGQEARLRCSPMKGHSHVYWYRQLPEEGLKFMVYLQKENIIDESGMPKERFSAEFPKEGPSILRIQQVVRGDSAAYFCASALQGTTDTQYFGPGTRLTVL.

V gene TRBV9 combines with J gene TRBJ1-1; maybe TRBD1 (5 bases). The CDR3 spans 15 residues. Between the trimmed V and J ends, which lost 2 bases and 1 base, there was a span of 12 bases. Germline V gene lookup returns CDR1 SGDLS and CDR2 YYNGEE. The CDR3 here is CASSVSDRTNTEAFF. The CDR3 DNA follows: TGTGCCAGCAGCGTCTCCGACAGAACGAACACTGAAGCTTTCTTT.

The chain combines TRBV27 with TRBJ2-3; TRBD1 aligns across 9 bases. J was trimmed by 2 bases and V by 4 bases; bases with no gene match: 4. This CDR3 has 15 residues. Germline-derived CDR1 and CDR2 are MNHEY and SMNVEV (reference sequence). The CDR3 reads CASSYRTGVTDTQYF. In DNA form, the CDR3 reads TGTGCCAGCAGTTATCGGACAGGGGTCACAGATACGCAGTATTTT.

This sequence joins TRBV27 and TRBJ2-1; maybe TRBD2 (6 bases). Trimming removed 3 bases at V and 6 bases at J, with 15 bases between. This CDR3 spans 15 amino acids. Germline CDR1 reads MNHEY; CDR2 reads SMNVEV (reference sequence). The CDR3 DNA reads TGTGCCAGCAGTTTGCGGGGTGAGGTATTCAATGAGCAGTTCTTC. Protein sequence: CASSLRGEVFNEQFF.

This clone has a handful of counts. Written as DNA, the CDR3 is TGTGCCATCAGTGAGTCTTCCAGCTCCTACGAGCAGTACGTC. Amino acid sequence: CAISESSSSYEQYV. This chain connects TRBV10-3 to TRBJ2-7; D is unresolved. The V gene lost 0 bases and the J gene lost 0 bases, with 6 bases spanning the gap. From germline, CDR1 is ENHRY and CDR2 SYGVKD. The CDR3 covers 14 residues.

The chain joins TRBV25-1 to TRBJ1-1, with D hard to call. V lost 7 bases, J lost 3 bases, and 9 bases lay in between. This CDR3 comprises 12 residues. The V gene's germline CDR1 is MGHDK and CDR2 SYGVNS. The CDR3 spells CASTAGYTEAFF. The CDR3 region has the DNA TGTGCCAGCACTGCAGGCTACACTGAAGCTTTCTTT.

The chain carries TRBV9 and TRBJ1-2; D is unclear. The CDR3 covers 14 residues. The germline V gene encodes CDR1 SGDLS and CDR2 YYNGEE. V was cut by 3 bases and J by 8 bases, with 17 bases left in between. The CDR3 bases are TGTGCCAGCAGCGCTAGGAGCGAGGTTGGGGGCTACACCTTC. Amino acids: CASSARSEVGGYTF.